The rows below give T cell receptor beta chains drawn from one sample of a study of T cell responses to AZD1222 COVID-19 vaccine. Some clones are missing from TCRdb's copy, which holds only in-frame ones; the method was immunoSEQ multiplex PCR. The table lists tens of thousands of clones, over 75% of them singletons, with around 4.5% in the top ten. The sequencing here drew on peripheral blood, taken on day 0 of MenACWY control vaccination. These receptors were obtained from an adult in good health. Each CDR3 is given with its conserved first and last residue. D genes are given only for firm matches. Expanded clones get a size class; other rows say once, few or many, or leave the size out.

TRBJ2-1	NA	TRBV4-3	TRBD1	TGCGCCAGCAGCCAAGAAGTGACAGGGGATACCTACAATGAGCAGTTCTTC	CASSQEVTGDTYNEQFF
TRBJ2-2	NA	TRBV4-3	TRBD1	TGCGCCAGCAGCCAAGAGGTCACAGGGGTCGACACCGGGGAGCTGTTTTTT	CASSQEVTGVDTGELFF
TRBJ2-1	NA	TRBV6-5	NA	TGTGCCAGCAGTTACTCGATAACTAGTTATGGCAATGAGCAGTTCTTC	CASSYSITSYGNEQFF
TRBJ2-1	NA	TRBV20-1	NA	TGCAGTGCTAATACCCATGAGCAGTTCTTC	CSANTHEQFF
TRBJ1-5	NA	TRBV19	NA	TGTGCCAGTAGTTCGGGGGGAGGAGGTGGGTTCAATCAGCCCCAGCATTTT	CASSSGGGGGFNQPQHF
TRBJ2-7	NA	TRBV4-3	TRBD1	TGCGCCAGCAGCCCCTCGACAGGGGGCTACGAGCAGTACTTC	CASSPSTGGYEQYF
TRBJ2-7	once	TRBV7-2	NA	TGTGCCAGCAGCTCCCGGATTGAGTTAACCTACGAGCAGTACTTC	CASSSRIELTYEQYF
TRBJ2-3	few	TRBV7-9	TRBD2	TGTGCCAGCAGCTTTTCTAGCGGGGGACCTCGAGATACGCAGTATTTT	CASSFSSGGPRDTQYF
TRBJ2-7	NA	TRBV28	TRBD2	TGTGCCAGCGTGGGGGGGACGGCTCCCTACGAGCAGTACTTC	CASVGGTAPYEQYF
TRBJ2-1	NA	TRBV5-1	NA	TGCGCCAGCAGCTTCCTCTTTCAGGGAAACGGATACAATGAGCAGTTCTTC	CASSFLFQGNGYNEQFF
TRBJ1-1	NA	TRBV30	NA	TGTGCCTGGAGTCCTTTAACCGGGGGGACTGAAGCTTTCTTT	CAWSPLTGGTEAFF
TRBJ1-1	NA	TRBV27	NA	TGTGCCAGCAGTTTATCGGGAGAGCGGGCTTTCTTT	CASSLSGERAFF
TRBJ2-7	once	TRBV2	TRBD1	TGTGCCAGCAGTGAAGAGGAATGGACAGGGATCTACGAGCAGTACTTC	CASSEEEWTGIYEQYF
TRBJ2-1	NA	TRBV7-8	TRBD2	TGTGCCAGCAGCCGAGGGACTAGCGGGAGCTATGAGCAGTTCTTC	CASSRGTSGSYEQFF
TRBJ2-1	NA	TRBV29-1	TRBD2	TGCAGCGCAGGACTAGCGGACAATGAGCAGTTCTTC	CSAGLADNEQFF
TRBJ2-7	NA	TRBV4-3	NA	TGCGCCAGCAGCCAAGAGGGCGGGACCTCTTCAGAGCAGTACTTC	CASSQEGGTSSEQYF
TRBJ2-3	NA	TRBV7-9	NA	TGTGCCAGCAGCTTAACAGATACGCAGTATTTT	CASSLTDTQYF
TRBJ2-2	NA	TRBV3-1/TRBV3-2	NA	TGTGCCAGCAGACCCGTTACCCTAAACACCGGGGAGCTGTTTTTT	CASRPVTLNTGELFF
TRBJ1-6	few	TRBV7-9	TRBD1	TGTGCCAGCAGCCTTCACAGGGGTGTATCACCCCTCCACTTT	CASSLHRGVSPLHF
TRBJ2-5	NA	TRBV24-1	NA	TGTGCCACCACGGACGAAGAGACCCAGTACTTC	CATTDEETQYF
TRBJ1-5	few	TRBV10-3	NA	TGTGCCATCAGTGAGTCGGGACTGACAGGCCCCTATAGCAATCAGCCCCAGCATTTT	CAISESGLTGPYSNQPQHF
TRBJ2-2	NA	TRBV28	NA	TGTGCCAGCAGTTCCGGACTGAACACCGGGGAGCTGTTTTTT	CASSSGLNTGELFF
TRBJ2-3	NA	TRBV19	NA	TGTGCCAGTAGTATCTCGGCAGGGATAACAGATACGCAGTATTTT	CASSISAGITDTQYF
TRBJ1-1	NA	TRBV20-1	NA	TGCAGTGCTAGACGAATCCCTGAAGCTTTCTTT	CSARRIPEAFF
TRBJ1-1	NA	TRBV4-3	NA	TGCGCCAGCAGCCAATATGGGGGGGGTGCCACTGAAGCTTTCTTT	CASSQYGGGATEAFF
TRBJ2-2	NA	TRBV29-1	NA	TGCAGCGTCACACATATCTCGTCGGCCGGGGAGCTGTTTTTT	CSVTHISSAGELFF
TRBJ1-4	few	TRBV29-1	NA	TGCAGCGTTCGAACCCCTGGGCTCGAAAAACTGTTTTTT	CSVRTPGLEKLFF
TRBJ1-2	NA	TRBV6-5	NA	TGTGCCAGCAGTTACGCCCGGGACACCGCATATGGCTACACCTTC	CASSYARDTAYGYTF
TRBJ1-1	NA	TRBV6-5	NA	TGTGCCAGCCGTTTCCAGTCCGCCGGGCCGAGTACTGAAGCTTTCTTT	CASRFQSAGPSTEAFF
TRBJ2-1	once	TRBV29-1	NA	TGCAGCGTTGAAGGTTCTAAGGGCTTGCATGAGCAGTTCTTC	CSVEGSKGLHEQFF
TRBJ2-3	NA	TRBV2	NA	TGTGCCAGCACGGGGGATACGCAGTATTTT	CASTGDTQYF
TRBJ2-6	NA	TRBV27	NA	TGTGCCAGCAGTTTATCGGGCTCTGGGGCCAACGTCCTGACTTTC	CASSLSGSGANVLTF
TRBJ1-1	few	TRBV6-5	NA	TGTGCCAGCATTCTGACGGAATACACTGAAGCTTTCTTT	CASILTEYTEAFF
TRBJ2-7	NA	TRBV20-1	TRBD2	TGCAGTGGTACTAGCGGCTACGAGCAGTACTTC	CSGTSGYEQYF
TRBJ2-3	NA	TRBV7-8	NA	TGTGCCAGCAGCTTCCCGAGACGGGTGGCTAGCACAGATACGCAGTATTTT	CASSFPRRVASTDTQYF
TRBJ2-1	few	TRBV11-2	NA	TGTGCCAGCAGCTTAGAACTAACTTCCTACAATGAGCAGTTCTTC	CASSLELTSYNEQFF
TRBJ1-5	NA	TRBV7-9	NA	TGTGCCAGCAGCTTAGCAGGGGGAAGCAATCAGCCCCAGCATTTT	CASSLAGGSNQPQHF
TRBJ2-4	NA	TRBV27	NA	TGTGCCAGCAGTTTTCTTCCGGGACGGCAAAACATTCAGTACTTC	CASSFLPGRQNIQYF
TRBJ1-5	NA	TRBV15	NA	TGTGCCACCAGCAGAGATTTTGGCAATCAGCCCCAGCATTTT	CATSRDFGNQPQHF
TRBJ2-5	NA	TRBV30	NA	TGTGCCTGGAGTAAGAAGGGGCCCACAGAGACCCAGTACTTC	CAWSKKGPTETQYF
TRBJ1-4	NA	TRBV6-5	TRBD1	TGTGCCAGCAGTTCCGTCAGGGGGCGATTTGAAAAACTGTTTTTT	CASSSVRGRFEKLFF
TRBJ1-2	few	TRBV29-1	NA	TGCAGCGTGGCTGATGGTTACGGCTACACCTTC	CSVADGYGYTF
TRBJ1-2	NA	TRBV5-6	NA	TGTGCCAGCACCTGGGGGGTCGGACCTTTAAACTATGGCTACACCTTC	CASTWGVGPLNYGYTF
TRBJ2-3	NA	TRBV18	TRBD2	TGTGCCAGCTCCCCCTCAGCGGGAAGGACAGATACGCAGTATTTT	CASSPSAGRTDTQYF
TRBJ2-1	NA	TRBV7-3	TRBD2	TGTGCCAGCAGCCACCCCGGGGGGGAGCAGTTCTTC	CASSHPGGEQFF
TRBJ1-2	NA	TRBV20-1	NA	TGCAGTGCTAGTTGGGCGACCCGCCCGTATGGCTACACCTTC	CSASWATRPYGYTF
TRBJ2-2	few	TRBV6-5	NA	TGTGCCAGCACTTCCTTCGACCTCTCTCGGCTGTTTTTT	CASTSFDLSRLFF
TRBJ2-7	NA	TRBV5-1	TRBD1	TGCGCCAGCAATCGGGACAGAGCCTACGAGCAGTACTTC	CASNRDRAYEQYF